The 24 T cell receptor beta chains listed next were all sequenced from one sample in a study of memory CD4+ T cells and cytomegalovirus serostatus (dated by TCRdb to about 2019). A FACSAria II was used to sort memory CD4+ T cells, defined as single viable CD3+CD4+CD8-CD45RO+ cells. Library preparation was by the immunoSEQ multiplex PCR assay. This immuneACCESS table, as held by TCRdb, lists in-frame sequences with V and J called but not all clones. Of the missing ones, under half trace to an unresolved V gene in checked studies; the others have no known cause. This sample lists 70,000 to 95,000 clones; over 80% were detected once. Nearly 0.8% of the sample lies in the top ten. The sequencing sample was made of memory CD4+ T cells from blood. These receptors all stem from an adult in good health and CMV-seronegative.

Of note for this clone: One end of the junction is discordant with germline, which a read error may explain. The chain combines TRBV7-7 with TRBJ2-3; D unclear. This CDR3 is 13 amino acids long. Germline loops: CDR1 SSHAT, CDR2 FNYEAQ (reference sequence). The CDR3 protein is CASSSRITDTQYF. The CDR3 coding sequence is TGTGCTAGCAGCTCCAGGATCACAGATACGCAGTATTTT. Looking up the rest from reference TRBV7-7 and TRBJ2-3 gives the full variable domain: GAGVSQSPRYKVTKRGQDVTLRCDPISSHATLYWYQQALGQGPEFLTYFNYEAQPDKSGLPSDRFSAERPEGSISTLTIQRTEQRDSAMYRCASSSRITDTQYFGPGTRLTVL.

This chain joins TRBV5-1 and TRBJ1-1, with a possible D match to TRBD1 (6 bases). Germline CDR1 reads SGHRS; CDR2 reads YFSETQ. The CDR3 has 16 amino acids. Trimming took off 0 bases at V and 0 bases at J, with 12 bases between the two ends. CDR3 bases: TGCGCCAGCAGCTTGGATCCCGGGACAATGAACACTGAAGCTTTCTTT. Translated, it gives CASSLDPGTMNTEAFF.

The rearrangement joins TRBV9 to TRBJ2-2, with 7 bases lining up with TRBD1. CDR3 length equals 15 residues. J was trimmed by 2 bases and V by 3 bases; bases with no gene match: 4. Germline V gene sequence: CDR1 SGDLS, CDR2 YYNGEE. CDR3 DNA: TGTGCCAGCAGCGCAGGGACAGTAAACACCGGGGAGCTGTTTTTT. This gives the protein CASSAGTVNTGELFF.

This clone appeared a few times. The V gene is TRBV7-3, the J gene TRBJ1-6, with D possibly being TRBD1 (5 bases). The length of the CDR3 is 14 residues. Germline values: CDR1 SGHTA, CDR2 FQGTGA. V shed 1 base and J shed 7 bases, with 8 bases lying between them. The CDR3 protein is CASSLNAGNSPLHF. CDR3 DNA sequence: TGTGCCAGCAGCTTAAATGCAGGGAATTCACCCCTCCACTTT.

The V call is TRBV19, the J call TRBJ1-4; D is ambiguous. This CDR3 has 13 amino acids. Germline V gives CDR1 LNHDA, CDR2 SQIVND (reference sequence). Trimming removed 8 bases from V and 7 bases from J, with 14 bases in between. The CDR3 nucleotides are TGTGCCAGTGGCGGCCGAACCAGTGAAAAACTGTTTTTT. This sequence encodes CASGGRTSEKLFF.

The chain has TRBV7-3 and TRBJ2-1, with D possibly TRBD1 on 6 matching bases. This CDR3 contains 12 residues. V lost 4 bases and J 9 bases, leaving 10 bases between the germline ends. Per the germline V gene, CDR1 is SGHTA and CDR2 is FQGTGA. CDR3 protein: CASSSGQSEQFF. CDR3 in DNA: TGTGCCAGCAGCTCTGGACAGAGTGAGCAGTTCTTC.

The rearrangement links TRBV15 to TRBJ2-4, with D perhaps given as TRBD1 or TRBD2 (5 bases each). The CDR3 runs 18 residues. CDR1 LNHNV and CDR2 YYDKDF come from the germline V gene (reference sequence). The V end lost 5 bases, the J end lost 0 bases, and 20 bases lay between the germline ends. The CDR3 loop reads CATSAGTVGPLAKNIQYF. CDR3 DNA: TGTGCCACCAGCGCCGGGACGGTTGGACCTCTAGCCAAAAACATTCAGTACTTC.

V and J are TRBV2 and TRBJ2-2; 7 nucleotides line up with TRBD1. Trimming removed 1 base from V and 6 bases from J; junction bases left unmatched: 2. The length of the CDR3 is 14 residues. Germline CDR1 is SNHLY and CDR2 is FYNNEI. For the CDR3, the DNA is TGTGCCAGCAGTGAAGTAAGGGGGCCCGGGGAGCTGTTTTTT. Protein sequence: CASSEVRGPGELFF.

The chain is built from TRBV28 and TRBJ1-6, with D perhaps matching TRBD1 (5 bases). The germline V gene has CDR1 MDHEN and CDR2 SYDVKM. CDR3 length: 14 residues. V was cut by 6 bases and J by 9 bases, with 15 bases left in between. The CDR3 DNA sequence: TGTGCCAGCAGCCAAGCAGGGTTGGGTTCACCCCTCCACTTT. Translated: CASSQAGLGSPLHF.

This chain links TRBV23-1 with TRBJ1-2; D might be TRBD1 (6 bases). TRBV23-1 is marked as an open reading frame, function uncertain. The CDR3 spans 16 residues. The V and J ends lost 4 bases and 3 bases respectively, with 18 bases between them. CDR3 region: CASSRGRGGRDYGYTF. The CDR3 nucleotides read TGCGCCAGCAGTCGGGGACGCGGGGGGCGGGACTATGGCTACACCTTC.

J is TRBJ2-1 and V is TRBV4-3, with 7 bases identical to TRBD2. The germline V gene has CDR1 LGHNA and CDR2 YSLEER. With V trimmed by 1 base and J by 9 bases, 6 bases remained unmatched. This CDR3 region has 14 residues. In nucleotides, the CDR3 is TGCGCCAGCAGCCAAGGTGGAGGGGAGGGTGAGCAGTTCTTC. Amino acids: CASSQGGGEGEQFF.

The rearrangement links TRBV6-5 to TRBJ1-1; D call uncertain. Trimming took 0 bases from V and 8 from J, leaving 4 bases between them. From germline, CDR1 is MNHEY and CDR2 SVGAGI. This CDR3 spans 11 amino acids. CDR3 sequence (DNA): TGTGCCAGCAGTTACTCAGAAGAAGCTTTCTTT. Its translation is CASSYSEEAFF.

V and J are TRBV5-6 and TRBJ2-7; maybe TRBD2 (5 bases). This CDR3 region has 14 residues. The germline V and J ends were trimmed by 4 bases and 2 bases, with 13 bases remaining between them. Looked up from germline, CDR1 is SGHDT and CDR2 is YYEEEE. CDR3 amino acids: CASSPAGRTYEQYF. CDR3 DNA sequence: TGTGCCAGCAGCCCGGCGGGCCGAACCTACGAGCAGTACTTC.

In this sample, this clone turned up a few times. The gene calls are TRBV4-1 and TRBJ1-1; the D is unclear. V lost 2 bases, J lost 1 base, and 5 bases lay in between. CDR1 is MGHRA, CDR2 YSYEKL, per germline. This CDR3 is 13 amino acids long. CDR3: CASSQSGNTEAFF. The CDR3 nucleotides read TGCGCCAGCAGCCAATCGGGGAACACTGAAGCTTTCTTT.

V and J are TRBV29-1 and TRBJ2-5; D assignment may be TRBD1 or TRBD2 (6 bases each). CDR1 and CDR2 from the germline V gene are SQVTM and ANQGSEA. This CDR3 spans 13 amino acids. Between the trimmed V and J ends, which lost 7 bases and 5 bases, there was a span of 17 bases. The CDR3 nucleotides read TGCAGCGCTGAGGGGGGAATTAGGGAGACCCAGTACTTC. It yields the protein CSAEGGIRETQYF.

CDR3 sequence reads: CASKLGNTEAFF. The CDR3 region has the DNA TGCGCCAGCAAGTTAGGGAACACTGAAGCTTTCTTT. V and J are TRBV5-1 and TRBJ1-1; D ambiguous. This CDR3 is 12 amino acids long. V shed 6 bases and J shed 1 base, with 7 bases lying between them. Germline V lookup: CDR1 SGHRS, CDR2 YFSETQ.

Only one count was recorded for this clone. The genes are TRBV2 and TRBJ2-6; 8 nucleotides match TRBD1. Trimming removed 5 bases from V and 0 bases from J; junction bases left unmatched: 9. The CDR3 loop spans 18 amino acids. The germline gives CDR1 SNHLY, CDR2 FYNNEI. The CDR3 DNA is TGTGCCAGCAGTCTTCACCAGGGGGCGGGCTCTGGGGCCAACGTCCTGACTTTC. Translating gives CASSLHQGAGSGANVLTF. The full variable domain, with the rest looked up from reference TRBV2 and TRBJ2-6, is EPEVTQTPSHQVTQMGQEVILRCVPISNHLYFYWYRQILGQKVEFLVSFYNNEISEKSEIFDDQFSVERPDGSNFTLKIRSTKLEDSAMYFCASSLHQGAGSGANVLTFGAGSRLTVL.

V and J are TRBV10-3 and TRBJ2-6; D might be TRBD2 (6 bases). The CDR3 has 14 residues. The germline V gene encodes CDR1 ENHRY and CDR2 SYGVKD. V was shortened by 6 bases and J by 3 bases, with 9 bases between the two germline ends. Here the CDR3 reads CAISGTDGANVLTF. Written as DNA, the CDR3 is TGTGCCATCAGCGGGACTGATGGGGCCAACGTCCTGACTTTC.

This clone appeared a few times. This chain uses TRBV6-5 with TRBJ1-2; a weak D match, TRBD1 (5 bases). The CDR3 totals 13 residues. Trimming took 2 bases from V and 6 from J, leaving 10 bases between them. The germline V gene has CDR1 MNHEY and CDR2 SVGAGI. Here the CDR3 reads CASSYPQVDGYTF. The CDR3 nucleotides read TGTGCCAGCAGTTACCCACAGGTAGATGGCTACACCTTC.

V gene TRBV19 combines with J gene TRBJ1-5; tentatively, D is TRBD1 (6 bases). The ends were cut back, 3 bases at V and 6 bases at J, with 21 bases in the middle. CDR3 length: 17 residues. The germline gives CDR1 LNHDA, CDR2 SQIVND (reference sequence). Here the CDR3 reads CASSIFIGGGRGQPQHF. The CDR3 bases are TGTGCCAGTAGTATCTTCATAGGAGGGGGTCGGGGTCAGCCCCAGCATTTT.

The chain links TRBV27 to TRBJ2-5; 9 nucleotides match TRBD2. V lost 6 bases and J lost 4; bases outside the gene matches: 6. Per the germline V gene, CDR1 is MNHEY and CDR2 is SMNVEV (reference sequence). This CDR3 has 14 amino acids. CDR3 sequence (DNA): TGTGCCAGCAGAAACACGCGGGGGGGAGAGACCCAGTACTTC. It encodes CASRNTRGGETQYF.

This clone was seen just once. V and J are TRBV25-1 and TRBJ1-6; D is uncertain. V was shortened by 6 bases and J by 5 bases, with 8 bases between the two germline ends. Germline CDR1 MGHDK, CDR2 SYGVNS. The CDR3 sequence is 13 residues long. CDR3 in DNA: TGTGCCAGCAGGACGGCCGATAATTCACCCCTCCACTTT. It is translated as CASRTADNSPLHF.

The chain joins TRBV15 to TRBJ1-2; D is unresolved. The germline gives CDR1 LNHNV, CDR2 YYDKDF (reference sequence). The V gene lost 1 base and the J gene lost 1 base, with 7 bases spanning the gap. CDR3 length: 14 residues. The CDR3 DNA reads TGTGCCACCAGCAGAGTAGGATTTAACTATGGCTACACCTTC. This codes for CATSRVGFNYGYTF.

The J gene is TRBJ2-6, the V gene TRBV19; TRBD1 matches 10 bases. CDR3 size: 16 residues. From germline, CDR1 is LNHDA and CDR2 SQIVND (reference sequence). V lost 5 bases and J lost 2; bases outside the gene matches: 3. Written as DNA, the CDR3 is TGTGCCAGTAGTGGACAGGGGGTACCTGGGGCCAACGTCCTGACTTTC. Its protein product is CASSGQGVPGANVLTF. Full variable domain (missing parts from reference TRBV19 and TRBJ2-6): DGGITQSPKYLFRKEGQNVTLSCEQNLNHDAMYWYRQDPGQGLRLIYYSQIVNDFQKGDIAEGYSVSREKKESFPLTVTSAQKNPTAFYLCASSGQGVPGANVLTFGAGSRLTVL.